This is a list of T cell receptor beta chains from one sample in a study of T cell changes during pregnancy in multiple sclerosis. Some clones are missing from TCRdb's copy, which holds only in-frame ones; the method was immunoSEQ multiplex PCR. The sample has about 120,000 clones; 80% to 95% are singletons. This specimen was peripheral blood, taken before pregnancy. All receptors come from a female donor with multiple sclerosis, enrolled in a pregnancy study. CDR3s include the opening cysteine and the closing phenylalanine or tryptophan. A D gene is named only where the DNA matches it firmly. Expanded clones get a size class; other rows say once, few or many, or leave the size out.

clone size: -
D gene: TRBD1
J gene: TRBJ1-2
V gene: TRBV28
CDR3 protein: CASSSDRDYGYTF
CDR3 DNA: TGTGCCAGCAGTTCGGACAGGGACTATGGCTACACCTTC

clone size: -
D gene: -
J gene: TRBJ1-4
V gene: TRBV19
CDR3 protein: CASSKITGSTNEKLFF
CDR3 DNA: TGTGCCAGTAGCAAAATCACAGGGTCAACTAATGAAAAACTGTTTTTT

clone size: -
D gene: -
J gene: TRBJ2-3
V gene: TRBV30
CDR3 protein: CASHHSLRTDTQYF
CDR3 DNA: TGTGCCAGCCACCACAGCTTACGCACAGATACGCAGTATTTT

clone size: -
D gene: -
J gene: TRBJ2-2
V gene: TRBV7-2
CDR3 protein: CASSLPGAGELFF
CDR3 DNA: TGTGCCAGCAGCTTACCCGGGGCCGGGGAGCTGTTTTTT

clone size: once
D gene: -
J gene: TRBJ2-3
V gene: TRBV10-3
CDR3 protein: CAIRSTRFNTDTQYF
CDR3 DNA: TGTGCCATCAGAAGTACTAGGTTCAACACAGATACGCAGTATTTT

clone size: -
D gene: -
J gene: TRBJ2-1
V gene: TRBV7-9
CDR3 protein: CASSPAHASEGEQFF
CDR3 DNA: TGTGCCAGCAGCCCCGCCCATGCTAGCGAGGGTGAGCAGTTCTTC

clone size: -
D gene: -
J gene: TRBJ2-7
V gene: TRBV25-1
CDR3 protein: CASSSPRGNPNEQYF
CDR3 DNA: TGTGCCAGCAGTTCCCCCCGGGGGAACCCCAACGAGCAGTACTTC

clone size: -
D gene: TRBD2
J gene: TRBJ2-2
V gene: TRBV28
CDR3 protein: CASSLSLAGGTGELFF
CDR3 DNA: TGTGCCAGCAGTTTATCCCTAGCGGGGGGCACCGGGGAGCTGTTTTTT

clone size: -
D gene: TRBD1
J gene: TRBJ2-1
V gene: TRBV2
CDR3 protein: CASSVGQGVYNEQFF
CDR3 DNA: TGTGCCAGCAGTGTCGGTCAGGGGGTCTACAATGAGCAGTTCTTC

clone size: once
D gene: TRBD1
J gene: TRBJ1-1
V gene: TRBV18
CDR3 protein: CASSQTGALDTEAFF
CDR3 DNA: TGTGCCAGCTCACAGACAGGGGCTCTGGACACTGAAGCTTTCTTT

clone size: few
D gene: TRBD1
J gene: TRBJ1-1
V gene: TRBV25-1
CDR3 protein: CASSNAGGRDTEAFF
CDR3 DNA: TGTGCCAGCTCCAATGCAGGGGGCAGGGATACTGAAGCTTTCTTT

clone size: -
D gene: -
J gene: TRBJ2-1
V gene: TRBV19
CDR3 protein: CASSLGGEQFF
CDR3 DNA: TGTGCCAGTAGCCTCGGCGGTGAGCAGTTCTTC

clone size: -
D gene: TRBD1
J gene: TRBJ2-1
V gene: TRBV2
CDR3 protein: CASKIRDRGPNEQFF
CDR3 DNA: TGTGCCAGCAAAATCCGGGACAGGGGTCCCAATGAGCAGTTCTTC

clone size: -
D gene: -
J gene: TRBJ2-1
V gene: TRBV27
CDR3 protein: CASSSRLTFSYNEQFF
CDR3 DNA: TGTGCCAGCAGTTCCCGACTAACCTTCTCCTACAATGAGCAGTTCTTC

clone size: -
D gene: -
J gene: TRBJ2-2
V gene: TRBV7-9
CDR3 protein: CASSKNTGELFF
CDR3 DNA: TGTGCCAGCAGTAAGAACACCGGGGAGCTGTTTTTT

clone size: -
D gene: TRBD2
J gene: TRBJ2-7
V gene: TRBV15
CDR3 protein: CATSRDLLEGTRTYEQYF
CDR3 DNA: TGTGCCACCAGCAGAGATTTATTAGAAGGGACTAGAACCTACGAGCAGTACTTC

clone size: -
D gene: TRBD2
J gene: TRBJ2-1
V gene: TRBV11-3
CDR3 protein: CASSPSGRSNEQFF
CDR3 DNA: TGTGCCAGCAGCCCCTCCGGGAGGAGCAATGAGCAGTTCTTC

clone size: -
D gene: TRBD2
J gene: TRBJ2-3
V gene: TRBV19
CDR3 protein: CASSAGLAGEVDTQYF
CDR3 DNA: TGTGCCAGTAGTGCTGGACTAGCGGGAGAAGTAGATACGCAGTATTTT

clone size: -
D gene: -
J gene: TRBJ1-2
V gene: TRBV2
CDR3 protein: CASIVGGGASYTF
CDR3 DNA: TGTGCCAGCATCGTAGGTGGAGGCGCGAGCTACACCTTC

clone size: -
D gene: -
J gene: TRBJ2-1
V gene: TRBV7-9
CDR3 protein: CASSSRTIDEQFF
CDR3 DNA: TGTGCCAGCAGCTCCCGGACTATAGATGAGCAGTTCTTC

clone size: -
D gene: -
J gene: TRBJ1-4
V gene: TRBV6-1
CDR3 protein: CASSEEGRAKLFF
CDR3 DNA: TGTGCCAGCAGTGAGGAAGGGAGGGCGAAACTGTTTTTT

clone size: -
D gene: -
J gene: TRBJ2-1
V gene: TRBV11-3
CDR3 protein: CASSLDGGRHNEQFF
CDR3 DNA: TGTGCCAGCAGCTTAGACGGAGGGAGACACAATGAGCAGTTCTTC

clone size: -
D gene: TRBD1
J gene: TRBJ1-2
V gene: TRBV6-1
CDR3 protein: CASSVLSGGEVRGYTF
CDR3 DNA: TGTGCCAGCAGTGTACTATCAGGGGGCGAGGTGCGTGGCTACACCTTC

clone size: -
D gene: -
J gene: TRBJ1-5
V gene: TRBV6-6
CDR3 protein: CASSYSIGRDSQPQHF
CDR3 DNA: TGTGCCAGCAGTTACTCGATCGGCAGGGATAGTCAGCCCCAGCATTTT

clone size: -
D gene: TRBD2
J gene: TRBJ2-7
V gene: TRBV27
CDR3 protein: CASSLTGTSGVYEQYF
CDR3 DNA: TGTGCCAGCAGTTTGACCGGGACTAGCGGGGTCTACGAGCAGTACTTC

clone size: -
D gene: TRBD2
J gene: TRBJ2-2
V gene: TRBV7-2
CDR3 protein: CASSLPGLAGGSTGELFF
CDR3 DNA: TGTGCCAGCAGCTTACCAGGACTAGCGGGGGGAAGCACCGGGGAGCTGTTTTTT

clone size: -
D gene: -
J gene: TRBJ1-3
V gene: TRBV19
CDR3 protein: CASSMDISGNTIYF
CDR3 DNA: TGTGCCAGTAGTATGGACATCTCTGGAAACACCATATATTTT

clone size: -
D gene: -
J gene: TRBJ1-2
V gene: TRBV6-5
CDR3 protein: CASRPPLDLAGYTF
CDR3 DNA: TGTGCCAGCAGACCCCCTCTAGACTTAGCGGGCTACACCTTC

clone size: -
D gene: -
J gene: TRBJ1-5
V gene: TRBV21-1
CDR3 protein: CASSQQGYSNQPQHF
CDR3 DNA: TGTGCCAGCAGCCAACAGGGTTATAGCAATCAGCCCCAGCATTTT

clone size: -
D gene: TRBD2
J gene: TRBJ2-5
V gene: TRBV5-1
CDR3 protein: CASSKLASEGGETRYF
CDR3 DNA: TGCGCCAGCAGCAAACTAGCGTCTGAGGGCGGGGAGACCCGGTACTTC

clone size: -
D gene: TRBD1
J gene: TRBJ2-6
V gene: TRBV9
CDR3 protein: CASSAPGQGAPGANVLTF
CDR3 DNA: TGTGCCAGCAGCGCGCCCGGACAGGGGGCTCCTGGGGCCAACGTCCTGACTTTC

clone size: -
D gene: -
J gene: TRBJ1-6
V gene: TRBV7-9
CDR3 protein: CASSLEGDNSPLHF
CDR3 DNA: TGTGCCAGCAGCTTAGAAGGGGATAATTCACCCCTCCACTTT

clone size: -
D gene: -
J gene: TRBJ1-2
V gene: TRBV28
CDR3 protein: CASSFRSRVEYGYTF
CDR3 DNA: TGTGCCAGCAGTTTCCGGTCCCGAGTTGAGTATGGCTACACCTTC

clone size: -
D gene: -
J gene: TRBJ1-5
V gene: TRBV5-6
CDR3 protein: CASSLMGRARNQPQHF
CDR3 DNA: TGTGCCAGCAGCTTGATGGGCAGGGCCCGGAATCAGCCCCAGCATTTT

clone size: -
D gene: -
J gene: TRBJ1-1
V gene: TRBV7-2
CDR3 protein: CASSLRGRTTNTEAFF
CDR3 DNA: TGTGCCAGCAGCTTAAGAGGACGGACAACGAACACTGAAGCTTTCTTT

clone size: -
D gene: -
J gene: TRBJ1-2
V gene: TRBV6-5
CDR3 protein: CASSRTTNYGYTF
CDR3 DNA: TGTGCCAGCAGCAGGACAACTAACTATGGCTACACCTTC

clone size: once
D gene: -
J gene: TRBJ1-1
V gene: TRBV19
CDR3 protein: CASSIGATAGGLEAFF
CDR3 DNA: TGTGCCAGTAGTATAGGGGCGACGGCGGGCGGACTGGAAGCTTTCTTT

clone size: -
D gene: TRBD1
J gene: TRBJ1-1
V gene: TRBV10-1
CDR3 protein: CASSRDSNTEAFF
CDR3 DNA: TGCGCCAGCAGCCGGGACAGCAACACTGAAGCTTTCTTT

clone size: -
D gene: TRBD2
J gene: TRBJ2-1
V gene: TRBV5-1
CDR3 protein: CASSLRAGGGNEQFF
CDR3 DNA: TGCGCCAGCAGCTTGAGAGCGGGAGGAGGCAATGAGCAGTTCTTC

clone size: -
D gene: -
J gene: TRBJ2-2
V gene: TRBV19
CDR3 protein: CASTPFAGANTGELFF
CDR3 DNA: TGTGCCAGTACCCCCTTTGCGGGTGCGAACACCGGGGAGCTGTTTTTT

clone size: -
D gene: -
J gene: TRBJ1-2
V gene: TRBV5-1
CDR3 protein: CASSPGQNFNYGYTF
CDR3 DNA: TGCGCCAGCAGTCCTGGACAGAATTTTAACTATGGCTACACCTTC

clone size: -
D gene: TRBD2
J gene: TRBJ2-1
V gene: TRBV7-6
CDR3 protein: CASSSVAGAYNEQFF
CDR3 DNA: TGTGCCAGCAGCTCCGTAGCGGGGGCCTACAATGAGCAGTTCTTC

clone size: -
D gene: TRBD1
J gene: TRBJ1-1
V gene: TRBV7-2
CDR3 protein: CASSLGTGGAEAFF
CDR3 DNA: TGTGCCAGCAGCTTGGGGACAGGGGGCGCTGAAGCTTTCTTT

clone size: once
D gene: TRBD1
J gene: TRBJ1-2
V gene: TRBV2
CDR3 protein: CASTPQGEYGYTF
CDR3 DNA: TGTGCCAGCACCCCACAGGGGGAATATGGCTACACCTTC

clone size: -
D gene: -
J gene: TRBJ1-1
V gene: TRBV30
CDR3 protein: CAWTGNLNTEAFF
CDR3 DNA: TGTGCCTGGACAGGAAATTTGAACACTGAAGCTTTCTTT

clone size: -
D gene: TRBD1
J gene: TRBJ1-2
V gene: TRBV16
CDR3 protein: CASSQVTGALNYGYTF
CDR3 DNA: TGTGCCAGCAGCCAGGTGACAGGGGCTCTCAACTATGGCTACACCTTC

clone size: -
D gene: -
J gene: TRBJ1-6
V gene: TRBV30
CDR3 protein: CAWTFGSSYNSPLHF
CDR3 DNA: TGTGCCTGGACTTTCGGGAGCTCCTATAATTCACCCCTCCACTTT

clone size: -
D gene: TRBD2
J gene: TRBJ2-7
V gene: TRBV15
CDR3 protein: CATSARGGSYEQYF
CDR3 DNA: TGTGCCACCAGCGCCCGCGGGGGTTCCTACGAGCAGTACTTC

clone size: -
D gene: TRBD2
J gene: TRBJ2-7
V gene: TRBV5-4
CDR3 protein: CASSPGLASQSEQYF
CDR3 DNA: TGTGCCAGCAGCCCAGGACTAGCTTCTCAATCCGAGCAGTACTTC

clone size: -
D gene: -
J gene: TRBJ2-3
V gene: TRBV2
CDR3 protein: CASTHGTSTDTQYF
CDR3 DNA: TGTGCCAGCACCCATGGGACTAGCACAGATACGCAGTATTTT

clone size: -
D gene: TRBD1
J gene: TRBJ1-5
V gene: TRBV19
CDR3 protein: CASSAGTGRSNQPQHF
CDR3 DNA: TGTGCCAGTAGTGCTGGGACAGGGCGCAGCAATCAGCCCCAGCATTTT

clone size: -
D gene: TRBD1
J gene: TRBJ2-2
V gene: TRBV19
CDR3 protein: CASTPMGQGTGELFF
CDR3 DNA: TGTGCCAGTACCCCCATGGGACAGGGGACCGGGGAGCTGTTTTTT

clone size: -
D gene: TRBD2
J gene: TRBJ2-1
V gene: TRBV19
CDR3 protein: CASSIVGRLAGSYNEQFF
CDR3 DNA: TGTGCCAGTAGTATAGTCGGCCGACTAGCGGGAAGCTACAATGAGCAGTTCTTC

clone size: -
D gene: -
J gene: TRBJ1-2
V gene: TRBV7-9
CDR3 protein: CASSSARGHAEAF
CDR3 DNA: TGTGCCAGCAGCTCGGCCCGGGGACATGCGGAGGCCTTC

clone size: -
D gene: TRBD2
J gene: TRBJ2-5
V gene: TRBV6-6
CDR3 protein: CASSYGGVQETQYF
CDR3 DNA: TGTGCCAGCAGTTACGGGGGGGTTCAAGAGACCCAGTACTTC